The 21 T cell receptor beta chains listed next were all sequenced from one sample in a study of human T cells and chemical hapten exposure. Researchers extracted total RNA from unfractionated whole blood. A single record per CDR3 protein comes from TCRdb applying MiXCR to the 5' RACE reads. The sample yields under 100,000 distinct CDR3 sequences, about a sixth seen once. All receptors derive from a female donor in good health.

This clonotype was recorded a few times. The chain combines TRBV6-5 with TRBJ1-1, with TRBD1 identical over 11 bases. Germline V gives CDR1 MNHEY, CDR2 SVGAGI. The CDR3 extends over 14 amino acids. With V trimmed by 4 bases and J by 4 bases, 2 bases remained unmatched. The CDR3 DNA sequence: TGTGCCAGCAGTTCCGGACAGGGGGCCACTGAAGCTTTCTTT. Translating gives CASSSGQGATEAFF.

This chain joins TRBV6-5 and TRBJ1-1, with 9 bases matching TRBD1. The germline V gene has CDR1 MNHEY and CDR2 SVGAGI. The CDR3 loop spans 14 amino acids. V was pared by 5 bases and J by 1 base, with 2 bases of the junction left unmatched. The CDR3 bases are TGTGCCAGCAGTACGGGACAGGGGAACACTGAAGCTTTCTTT. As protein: CASSTGQGNTEAFF.

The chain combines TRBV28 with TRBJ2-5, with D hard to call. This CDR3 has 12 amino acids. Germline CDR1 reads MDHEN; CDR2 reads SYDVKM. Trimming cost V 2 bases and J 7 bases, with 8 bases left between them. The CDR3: CASSLAVATQYF. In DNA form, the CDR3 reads TGTGCCAGCAGTTTAGCCGTTGCGACCCAGTACTTC.

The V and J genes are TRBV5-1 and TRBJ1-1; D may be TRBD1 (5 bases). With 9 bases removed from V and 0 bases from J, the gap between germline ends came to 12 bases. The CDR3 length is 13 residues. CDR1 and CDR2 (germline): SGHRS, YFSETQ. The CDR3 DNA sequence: TGCGCCACCCGACCGACAGTGAACACTGAAGCTTTCTTT. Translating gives CATRPTVNTEAFF. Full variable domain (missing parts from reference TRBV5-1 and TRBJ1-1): KAGVTQTPRYLIKTRGQQVTLSCSPISGHRSVSWYQQTPGQGLQFLFEYFSETQRNKGNFPGRFSGRQFSNSRSEMNVSTLELGDSALYLCATRPTVNTEAFFGQGTRLTVV.

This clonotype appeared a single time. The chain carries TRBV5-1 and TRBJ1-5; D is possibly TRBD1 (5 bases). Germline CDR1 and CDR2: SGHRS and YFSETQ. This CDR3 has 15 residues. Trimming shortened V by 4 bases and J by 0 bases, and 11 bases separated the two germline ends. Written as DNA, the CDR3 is TGCGCCAGCAGCCGGGACGGAAATAGCAATCAGCCCCAGCATTTT. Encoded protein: CASSRDGNSNQPQHF. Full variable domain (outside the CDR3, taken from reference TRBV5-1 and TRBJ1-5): KAGVTQTPRYLIKTRGQQVTLSCSPISGHRSVSWYQQTPGQGLQFLFEYFSETQRNKGNFPGRFSGRQFSNSRSEMNVSTLELGDSALYLCASSRDGNSNQPQHFGDGTRLSIL.

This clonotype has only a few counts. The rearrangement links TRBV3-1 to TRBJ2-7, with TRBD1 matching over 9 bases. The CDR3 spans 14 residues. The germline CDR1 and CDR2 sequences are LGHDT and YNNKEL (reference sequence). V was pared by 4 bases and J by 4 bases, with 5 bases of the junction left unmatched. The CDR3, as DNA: TGTGCCAGCAGCCTCGGACAGGGGTGGTACGAGCAGTACTTC. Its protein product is CASSLGQGWYEQYF.

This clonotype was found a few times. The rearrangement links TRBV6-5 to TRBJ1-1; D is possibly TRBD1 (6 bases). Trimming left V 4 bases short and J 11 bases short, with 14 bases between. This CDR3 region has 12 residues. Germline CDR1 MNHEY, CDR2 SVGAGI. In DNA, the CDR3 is TGTGCCAGCAGTTTCCCAGGGGTAGGGGCTTTCTTT. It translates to CASSFPGVGAFF.

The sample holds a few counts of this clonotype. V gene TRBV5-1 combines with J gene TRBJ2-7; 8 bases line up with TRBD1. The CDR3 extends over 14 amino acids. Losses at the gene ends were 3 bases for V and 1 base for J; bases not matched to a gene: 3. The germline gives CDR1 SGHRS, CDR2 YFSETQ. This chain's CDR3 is CASSSWTGSYEQYF. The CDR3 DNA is TGCGCCAGCAGCTCGTGGACAGGGTCCTACGAGCAGTACTTC.

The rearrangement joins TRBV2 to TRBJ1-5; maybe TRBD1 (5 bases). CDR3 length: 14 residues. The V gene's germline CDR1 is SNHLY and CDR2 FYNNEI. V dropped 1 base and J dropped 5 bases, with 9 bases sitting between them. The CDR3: CASSEDLGDQPQHF. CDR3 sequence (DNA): TGTGCCAGCAGTGAAGATCTGGGGGATCAGCCCCAGCATTTT.

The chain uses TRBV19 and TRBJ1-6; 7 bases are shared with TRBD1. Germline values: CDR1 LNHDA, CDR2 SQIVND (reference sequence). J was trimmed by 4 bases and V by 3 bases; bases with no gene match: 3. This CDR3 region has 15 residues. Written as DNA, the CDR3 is TGTGCCAGTAGTATCGGGACAGCTTATAATTCACCCCTCCACTTT. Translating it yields CASSIGTAYNSPLHF.

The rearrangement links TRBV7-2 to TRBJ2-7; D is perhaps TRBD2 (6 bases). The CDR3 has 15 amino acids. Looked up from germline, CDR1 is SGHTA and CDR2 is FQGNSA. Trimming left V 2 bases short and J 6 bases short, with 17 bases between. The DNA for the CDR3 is TGTGCCAGCAGCTTAACGCCGGGACTTTCCGGCGAGCAGTACTTC. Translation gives CASSLTPGLSGEQYF.

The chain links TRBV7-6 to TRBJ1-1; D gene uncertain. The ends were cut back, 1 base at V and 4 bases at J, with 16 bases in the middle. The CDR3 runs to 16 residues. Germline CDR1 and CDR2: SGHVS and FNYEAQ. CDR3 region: CASSLVPESMGTEAFF. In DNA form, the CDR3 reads TGTGCCAGCAGCTTAGTGCCTGAGAGTATGGGCACTGAAGCTTTCTTT. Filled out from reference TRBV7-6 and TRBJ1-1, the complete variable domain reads GAGVSQSPRYKVTKRGQDVALRCDPISGHVSLYWYRQALGQGPEFLTYFNYEAQQDKSGLPNDRFSAERPEGSISTLTIQRTEQRDSAMYRCASSLVPESMGTEAFFGQGTRLTVV.

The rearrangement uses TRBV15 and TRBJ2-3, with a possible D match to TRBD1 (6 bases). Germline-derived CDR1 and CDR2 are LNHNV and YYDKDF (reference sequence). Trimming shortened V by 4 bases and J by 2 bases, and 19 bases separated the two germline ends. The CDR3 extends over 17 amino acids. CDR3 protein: CATSTRQEGPNTDTQYF. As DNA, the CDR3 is TGTGCCACCAGCACCAGACAGGAAGGACCGAACACAGATACGCAGTATTTT.

CDR3 in amino acids: CASSQDGGNEKLFF. The CDR3 DNA reads TGTGCCAGCAGCCAAGACGGAGGGAATGAAAAACTGTTTTTT. The V and J genes are TRBV4-2 and TRBJ1-4, with no clear D. CDR1 is LGHNA and CDR2 is YNFKEQ in the germline V gene. Between the trimmed V and J ends, which lost 0 bases and 5 bases, there was a span of 7 bases. The CDR3 loop spans 14 amino acids.

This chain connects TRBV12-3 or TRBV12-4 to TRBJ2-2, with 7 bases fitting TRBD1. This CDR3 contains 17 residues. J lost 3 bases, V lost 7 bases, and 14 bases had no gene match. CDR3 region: CASTLNTGEIDTGELFF. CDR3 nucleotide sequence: TGTGCCAGCACTTTGAACACAGGGGAGATTGACACCGGGGAGCTGTTTTTT.

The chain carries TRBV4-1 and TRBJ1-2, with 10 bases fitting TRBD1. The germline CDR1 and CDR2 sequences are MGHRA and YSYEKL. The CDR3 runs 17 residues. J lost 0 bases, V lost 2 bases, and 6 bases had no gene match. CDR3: CASSQPGQGKTNYGYTF. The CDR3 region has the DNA TGCGCCAGCAGCCAACCGGGACAGGGGAAGACTAACTATGGCTACACCTTC.

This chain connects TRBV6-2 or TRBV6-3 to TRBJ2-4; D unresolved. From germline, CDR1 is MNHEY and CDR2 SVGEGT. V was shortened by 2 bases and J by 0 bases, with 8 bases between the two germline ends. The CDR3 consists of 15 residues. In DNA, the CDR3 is TGTGCCAGCAGTTACGAGAGTCTAGCCAAAAACATTCAGTACTTC. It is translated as CASSYESLAKNIQYF.

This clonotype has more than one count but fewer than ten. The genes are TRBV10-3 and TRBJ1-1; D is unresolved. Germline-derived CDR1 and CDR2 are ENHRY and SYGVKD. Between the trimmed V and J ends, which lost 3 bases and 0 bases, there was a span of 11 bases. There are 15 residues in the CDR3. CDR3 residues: CAISDPSALNTEAFF. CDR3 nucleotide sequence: TGTGCCATCAGTGACCCCAGCGCTCTGAACACTGAAGCTTTCTTT.

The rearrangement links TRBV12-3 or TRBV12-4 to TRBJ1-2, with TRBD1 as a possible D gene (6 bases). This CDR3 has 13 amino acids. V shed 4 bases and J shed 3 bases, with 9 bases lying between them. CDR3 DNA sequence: TGTGCCAGCAGTTGGGACACCGACTATGGCTACACCTTC. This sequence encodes CASSWDTDYGYTF.

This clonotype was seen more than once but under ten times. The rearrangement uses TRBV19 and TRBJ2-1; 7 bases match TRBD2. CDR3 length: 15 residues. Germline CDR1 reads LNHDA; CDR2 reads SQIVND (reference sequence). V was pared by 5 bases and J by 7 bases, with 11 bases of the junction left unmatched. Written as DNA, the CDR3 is TGTGCCAGTAGTGGCAGGAAGCGGGATCTGAATGAGCAGTTCTTC. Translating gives CASSGRKRDLNEQFF.

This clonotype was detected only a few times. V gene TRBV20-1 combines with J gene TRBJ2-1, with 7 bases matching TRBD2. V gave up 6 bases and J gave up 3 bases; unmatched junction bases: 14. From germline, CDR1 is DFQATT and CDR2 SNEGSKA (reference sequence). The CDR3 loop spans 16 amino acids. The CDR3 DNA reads TGCAGTGCCAGGCCGGCGGCGGGAGACATCTACAATGAGCAGTTCTTC. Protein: CSARPAAGDIYNEQFF.